This entry concerns a single TCR beta chain. The sample contains more than one DNA sequence encoding this CDR3. These data come from a study of shared clonotypes between healthy human individuals. The material for each subset, its genomic DNA, was split evenly across several immunoSEQ plates. The assay was immunoSEQ multiplex PCR, and TCRdb's table has in-frame clones only and misses some. The data show more than 400,000 clones, over 75% seen once. Germline CDR1 reads SGDLS; CDR2 reads YYNGEE. Trimming took off 2 bases at V and 5 bases at J, with 8 bases between the two ends. The CDR3 has 13 residues. The sequencing sample was made of PBMCs. J is TRBJ2-1 and V is TRBV9; perhaps TRBD2 as D (5 bases). This clonotype was obtained from a middle-aged woman in good health. Some clones in this sample may be carry-over from other donors' samples. Here the CDR3 reads CASSVAGNNEQFF. The CDR3 DNA reads as TGTGCCAGCAGCGTGGCCGGGAACAATGAGCAGTTCTTC. The variable domain in full, with the rest retrieved from reference TRBV9 and TRBJ2-1, is DSGVTQTPKHLITATGQRVTLRCSPRSGDLSVYWYQQSLDQGLQFLIQYYNGEERAKGNILERFSAQQFPDLHSELNLSSLELGDSALYFCASSVAGNNEQFFGPGTRLTVL.